These 6 T cell receptor beta chains came from one sample sequenced in a study of blood T cell repertoires in COVID-19. Measured with immunoSEQ multiplex PCR; TCRdb has only the in-frame clones, and not every one. The table has approximately 70,000 clones, 75% to 85% seen once; the top ten hold around 5.8%. Source material: peripheral blood. The source of these receptors is a woman of 80 years or more with active or convalescent COVID-19.

The chain uses TRBV7-3 and TRBJ2-1; perhaps TRBD2 as D (6 bases). The CDR3 sequence is 13 residues long. Germline CDR1 is SGHTA and CDR2 is FQGTGA. The V and J ends lost 5 bases and 5 bases respectively, with 10 bases between them. The CDR3 coding sequence is TGTGCCAGCAGCACGGGACTGGACAATGAGCAGTTCTTC. It codes for CASSTGLDNEQFF.

This rearrangement joins TRBV7-2 to TRBJ2-3; TRBD2 matches at 12 bases. Germline CDR1 is SGHTA and CDR2 is FQGNSA. Trimming cost V 5 bases and J 4 bases; bases outside gene matches: 7. The length of the CDR3 is 16 residues. The CDR3 DNA sequence: TGTGCCAGCAGCACAACACTAGCGGGAGGCGCAGATACGCAGTATTTT. It is translated as CASSTTLAGGADTQYF.

This chain uses TRBV6-1 with TRBJ1-4; D is uncertain. V lost 0 bases and J 6 bases, leaving 11 bases between the germline ends. CDR3 length: 15 amino acids. CDR1 is MNHNS, CDR2 SASEGT, per germline. The CDR3 sequence: CASSEAQVMYEKLFF. In nucleotides, the CDR3 is TGTGCCAGCAGTGAAGCGCAGGTTATGTATGAAAAACTGTTTTTT.

The chain carries TRBV7-2 and TRBJ2-7; 10 nucleotides line up with TRBD1. Germline V gives CDR1 SGHTA, CDR2 FQGNSA. The CDR3 has 13 amino acids. V shed 11 bases and J 3 bases; nucleotides not matched to a gene: 7. CDR3 bases: TGTGCCGTTCTGGGGGACAGGGGCTACGAGCAGTACTTC. This codes for CAVLGDRGYEQYF.

V usage is TRBV14 and J usage is TRBJ1-3, with 7 bases fitting TRBD1. Germline loops: CDR1 SGHDN, CDR2 FVKESK. The CDR3 totals 16 residues. With 3 bases clipped from V and 1 base from J, the junction kept 6 bases outside the gene matches. CDR3 DNA sequence: TGTGCCAGCAGCCACCATACAGGGGTTTCTGGAAACACCATATATTTT. This encodes CASSHHTGVSGNTIYF.

The rearrangement links TRBV18 to TRBJ2-1; a possible D gene is TRBD1 (6 bases). The CDR3 consists of 15 residues. Trimming pared 4 bases from V and 3 bases from J, leaving 13 bases between. Per germline, CDR1 KGHSH and CDR2 LQKENI. CDR3 in amino acids: CASSRRTVSYNEQFF. For the CDR3, the DNA is TGTGCCAGCTCACGGAGGACAGTGAGCTACAATGAGCAGTTCTTC.